Here is one T cell receptor (beta chain) with its context. These data come from a study of control samples from healthy donors and cancer patients. Some clones are missing from TCRdb's copy, which holds only in-frame ones; the method was immunoSEQ multiplex PCR. The sample has over 150,000 clones; approximately 91% are singletons. The germline V gene encodes CDR1 LNHDA and CDR2 SQIVND (reference sequence). V gave up 6 bases and J gave up 6 bases, with 12 bases separating them. This CDR3 region has 14 residues. V and J are TRBV19 and TRBJ1-6; D perhaps matches TRBD1 (6 bases). The specimen was blood. This TCR derives from a woman aged 35 to 49 in good health. The CDR3 DNA is TGTGCCAGTAGGTACAGGGAGACTAATTCACCCCTCCACTTT. This codes for CASRYRETNSPLHF.